This T cell receptor (beta chain) was identified in a study of T cell therapy after organ transplantation. Turning to the study itself: Therapy products were autologous CMV-specific T cells, peptide-expanded for roughly two weeks. Short-term post-therapy samples: blood collected 4 to 8 weeks after completing therapy. Findings of the study overall: Few nonresponder expansions may reflect low coverage from poor CD8+ yield.

This clone was seen a single time. Its antigen is unidentified. Data came from immunoSEQ multiplex PCR; TCRdb stores just in-frame clones and leaves some out. In the table there are almost 20,000 clones, approximately 85% of which are singletons. V dropped 5 bases and J dropped 1; count of bases not matched to a gene: 9. This CDR3 comprises 17 residues. Germline V lookup: CDR1 MGHRA, CDR2 YSYEKL. Time point in this sample: 4-8 weeks after completion of therapy. This material consisted of CD8+ T cells from blood, taken after autologous CMV-specific T cell therapy. J is TRBJ2-3 and V is TRBV4-1; 10 nucleotides align to TRBD1. The receptor was isolated from a human patient who had received a solid organ transplant and had CMV disease. Some T cells may possibly be graft donor cells. CDR3 bases: TGCGCCAGCAGCAACCGGGACAGGGGACGGGGCACAGATACGCAGTATTTT. Its protein is CASSNRDRGRGTDTQYF.